One sample yielded the 3 T cell receptor beta chains listed below, sequenced in a study of PD-1 blockade in classical Hodgkin lymphoma. Each patient's relapse followed autologous stem cell transplantation, and brentuximab vedotin exposure varied. Method: immunoSEQ multiplex PCR; TCRdb's copy keeps in-frame clones and lacks some. The table lists about 63,000 clones, more than 75% of them singletons, with under 6% in the top ten. Material: peripheral blood mononuclear cells (PBMCs), obtained before the second cycle of nivolumab. Receptors originate from a human donor with classical Hodgkin lymphoma.

The chain carries TRBV18 and TRBJ2-7; D uncertain. V lost 3 bases to trimming and J lost 8 bases, with 8 bases between them. This CDR3 comprises 11 residues. The germline V gene has CDR1 KGHSH and CDR2 LQKENI. The CDR3 coding sequence is TGTGCCAGCTCACCGTCCGGCCAGCAGTACTTC. This gives the protein CASSPSGQQYF. Variable domain in full (rest from reference TRBV18 and TRBJ2-7): NAGVMQNPRHLVRRRGQEARLRCSPMKGHSHVYWYRQLPEEGLKFMVYLQKENIIDESGMPKERFSAEFPKEGPSILRIQQVVRGDSAAYFCASSPSGQQYFGPGTRLTVT.

The rearrangement joins TRBV18 to TRBJ1-1; no reliable D call. The CDR3 has 15 amino acids. Per the germline V gene, CDR1 is KGHSH and CDR2 is LQKENI. Trimming took off 2 bases at V and 2 bases at J, with 12 bases between the two ends. DNA for the CDR3: TGTGCCAGCTCACCAATTTCCGGACCAAACACTGAAGCTTTCTTT. It codes for CASSPISGPNTEAFF.

J is TRBJ2-7 and V is TRBV6-5; maybe TRBD1 (5 bases). Germline loops: CDR1 MNHEY, CDR2 SVGAGI. CDR3 size: 14 residues. The V end lost 6 bases, the J end lost 4 bases, and 16 bases lay between the germline ends. This chain's CDR3 is CASRSRQGYYEQYF. The CDR3 DNA sequence: TGTGCCAGCAGGTCTCGGCAGGGCTATTACGAGCAGTACTTC.